This TCR beta chain was documented in a study of shared clonotypes between healthy human individuals. This clone appeared a single time. Its antigen is not identified. Method: immunoSEQ multiplex PCR; TCRdb's copy keeps in-frame clones and lacks some. The repertoire holds more than 1 million clones, with approximately 78% as singletons. Notes on the study in general: How much donors shared clonotypes was expected to be affected by sequencing depth.

Germline V gives CDR1 SGHRS, CDR2 YFSETQ. V dropped 1 base and J dropped 7; count of bases not matched to a gene: 9. The CDR3 runs to 15 residues. Specimen: memory CD4+ T cells from PBMCs. Regarding subset: CD45RA-negative fraction. V gene TRBV5-1 combines with J gene TRBJ2-7, with 9 bases fitting TRBD1. The source is a man in his late teens or twenties in good health. Some clones in this sample may be carry-over from other donors' samples. The CDR3 sequence is CASSLSGTGIREQYF. DNA of the CDR3: TGCGCCAGCAGCTTGAGTGGGACAGGGATTAGGGAGCAGTACTTC.